A selection of T cell receptor beta chains follows, all from one sample in a study of cytomegalovirus exposure and HLA in healthy donors. Some clones are missing from TCRdb's copy, which holds only in-frame ones; the method was immunoSEQ multiplex PCR. The sample yields some 310,000 clones, approximately 86% seen once. The sample consisted of PBMCs. These TCRs come from a man aged 25 to 45 in good health and CMV-seronegative. Each CDR3 is given with its conserved first and last residue. D genes are given only for firm matches. The size entry is marked missing in some rows and otherwise reads once, few, many or a size class.

clone size	V gene	D gene	J gene	CDR3 DNA	CDR3 protein
.	TRBV6-4	TRBD1	TRBJ2-3	TGTGCCAGCAGTAAGGGACAGTCCACAGATACGCAGTATTTT	CASSKGQSTDTQYF
.	TRBV5-4	TRBD1	TRBJ2-5	TGTGCCAGCAGCCCTGACAGGGGACAAGAGACCCAGTACTTC	CASSPDRGQETQYF
once	TRBV11-2	TRBD1	TRBJ2-7	TGTGCCAGCAGCTGGGGACAGCCATCCTACGAGCAGTACTTC	CASSWGQPSYEQYF
once	TRBV14	TRBD1	TRBJ1-2	TGTGCCAGCAGCCCGGGACAGGAGGTCTATGGCTACACCTTC	CASSPGQEVYGYTF
.	TRBV7-8	TRBD1	TRBJ1-2	TGTGCCAGCAGCCCCCGGACAGGTTTTGGCTACACCTTC	CASSPRTGFGYTF
.	TRBV6-4	.	TRBJ1-1	TGTGCCAGCGGGGCAGAGATGAACACTGAAGCTTTCTTT	CASGAEMNTEAFF
once	TRBV6-1	TRBD1	TRBJ1-5	TGTGCCAGCAGTCCGGACAGGGGTAGTAATCAGCCCCAGCATTTT	CASSPDRGSNQPQHF
.	TRBV19	TRBD1	TRBJ2-1	TGTGCCAGTAGTGACCCAGGGGGAAGCTCCTACAATGAGCAGTTCTTC	CASSDPGGSSYNEQFF
.	TRBV14	TRBD1	TRBJ1-3	TGTGCCAGCAGCCAAGATCTGCCAGGGGGCTTTGGAAACACCATATATTTT	CASSQDLPGGFGNTIYF
.	TRBV18	.	TRBJ2-7	TGTGCCAGCTCACCATCTGCGGGGTTGAGTGCTAGGTCGCAGTACTTC	CASSPSAGLSARSQYF
.	TRBV18	TRBD1	TRBJ1-5	TGTGCCAGCTCAGCCGACAGGGGGAATCAGCCCCAGCATTTT	CASSADRGNQPQHF
.	TRBV11-1	.	TRBJ2-2	TGTGCCAGCAGCTTAGAAGGGGCTCGGGGGGAGCTGTTTTTT	CASSLEGARGELFF
once	TRBV6-5	TRBD1	TRBJ2-7	TGTGCCAGCAGAAGGGACAGAACCTACGAGCAGTACTTC	CASRRDRTYEQYF
.	TRBV28	.	TRBJ1-2	TGTGCCAGCAGATCTACAGGCATCTATGGCTACACCTTC	CASRSTGIYGYTF
.	TRBV2	.	TRBJ2-4	TGTGCCAGTTTGGTAGAATGGACACGGGCCAAAAACATTCAGTACTTC	CASLVEWTRAKNIQYF
.	TRBV2	.	TRBJ1-4	TGTGCCAGCAGCGAAGGTTGGGGCAGGGTTATAGAAAAACTGTTTTTT	CASSEGWGRVIEKLFF
.	TRBV15	.	TRBJ2-4	TGTGCCACCAGCAGGGACCCCAGGGGCGCCCCCAAAAACATTCAGTACTTC	CATSRDPRGAPKNIQYF
few	TRBV11-2	.	TRBJ2-7	TGTGCCAGCAGCTCGGGCAGGGTCAACGAGCAGTACTTC	CASSSGRVNEQYF
.	TRBV6-1	TRBD1	TRBJ1-4	TGTGCCAGCAGTGAAGGGACAGGGTTTGAAAAACTGTTTTTT	CASSEGTGFEKLFF
.	TRBV6-5	.	TRBJ1-2	TGTGCCAGCAGTTCCCTCCCCCCGGGGGTGGGCTACACCTTC	CASSSLPPGVGYTF
.	TRBV7-2	.	TRBJ2-5	TGTGCCAGCAGCTCCCGACAGGGAGGAGAGACCCAGTACTTC	CASSSRQGGETQYF
.	TRBV11-2	.	TRBJ2-1	TGTGCCAGCAGCTTCGGTCTAAATAATGAGCAGTTCTTC	CASSFGLNNEQFF
.	TRBV7-4	.	TRBJ2-7	TGTGCCAGCACCCCCCAGGGTGTCTCCTACTACGAGCAGTACTTC	CASTPQGVSYYEQYF
.	TRBV11-2	TRBD2	TRBJ2-3	TGTGCCAGCAGCTTAGATTCGGCGGGGGGGTTGGATACGCAGTATTTT	CASSLDSAGGLDTQYF
once	TRBV29-1	TRBD1	TRBJ2-7	TGCAGCGTTGAAGAAGGGACAGTCAGCTCCTACGAGCAGTACTTC	CSVEEGTVSSYEQYF
once	TRBV19	TRBD1	TRBJ2-7	TGTGCCAGTAGTGTACCGGGACAGGGTAATTACGAGCAGTACTTC	CASSVPGQGNYEQYF
.	TRBV25-1	TRBD1	TRBJ2-5	TGTGCCAGCTACGGACAGGCTAACTTCCAAGAGACCCAGTACTTC	CASYGQANFQETQYF
.	TRBV6-1	.	TRBJ2-7	TGTGCCAGCAAGGCCTCAGCGGTGGGAGAGCAGTACTTC	CASKASAVGEQYF
.	TRBV6-6	TRBD2	TRBJ2-5	TGTGCCAGCACCGGGACTAGCGGAGCACAAGAGACCCAGTACTTC	CASTGTSGAQETQYF
.	TRBV5-8	.	TRBJ2-2	TGTGCCAGCAGCTCCGACAGTTACACCGGGGAGCTGTTTTTT	CASSSDSYTGELFF
.	TRBV6-7	TRBD1	TRBJ1-2	TGTGCCAGCAGGTCGGACAGGGGGTCCGGCTACACCTTC	CASRSDRGSGYTF
.	TRBV6-1	TRBD2	TRBJ2-7	TGTGCCAGCAGTGGGATGACTAGCGGGGGGTCCTACGAGCAGTACTTC	CASSGMTSGGSYEQYF
.	TRBV9	TRBD1	TRBJ2-7	TGTGCCAGCAGCGTTACCACCGGGACAGGGGTTCACGAGCAGTACTTC	CASSVTTGTGVHEQYF
.	TRBV5-6	.	TRBJ1-2	TGTGCCAGCAGCTTGGAATTCGGTGGTAGCGATTATTATGGCTACACCTTC	CASSLEFGGSDYYGYTF
.	TRBV7-6	TRBD2	TRBJ2-2	TGTGCCAGCAGCTCCTTCTATGGGGGGGAGGACACCGGGGAGCTGTTTTTT	CASSSFYGGEDTGELFF
.	TRBV9	.	TRBJ1-2	TGTGCCAGCAGCGTAGGCTGGAACCCGGAGTATGGCTACACCTTC	CASSVGWNPEYGYTF